These T cell receptor beta chains were read from a single sample in a study of CD8+CD57+ T cells in acquired aplastic anemia. Via MiXCR, TCRdb re-called the reads, giving one row per CDR3 protein. The profile shows over 150,000 distinct CDR3 sequences, around 75% of them singletons. The sequencing input was sorted CD4+, CD8+, or CD8+CD57+ T cells (not recorded which) from PBMCs. The receptors shown here come from a human donor with aplastic anemia. The CDR3 runs from the conserved cysteine through the conserved F or W. The D gene is left open where the match is weak. Clone size appears in some rows only: once, few, many, or a class for an expanded clone.

TRBJ2-7,TRBD1,.,TRBV5-6,CASSLGGQGPPYERYF,TGTGCCAGCAGCTTGGGGGGACAGGGACCACCCTACGAGCGGTACTTC
TRBJ2-1,TRBD2,.,TRBV5-1,CASSLDRTGSGGEQFF,TGCGCCAGCAGCTTGGATCGGACAGGTAGCGGGGGAGAGCAGTTCTTC
TRBJ2-2,TRBD1,.,TRBV19,CASGNRGAQNTGELFF,TGTGCCAGCGGGAACAGGGGCGCGCAGAACACCGGGGAGCTGTTTTTT
TRBJ1-4,TRBD1,.,TRBV20-1,CSAGGGTNEKLFF,TGCAGTGCAGGGGGCGGGACTAATGAAAAACTGTTTTTT
TRBJ2-7,.,.,TRBV24-1,CATSDHGGAAYEQYF,TGTGCCACCAGTGATCATGGGGGGGCGGCCTACGAGCAGTACTTC
TRBJ2-1,.,.,TRBV9,CASSVGGGVESYNEQFF,TGTGCCAGCAGCGTAGGAGGGGGAGTCGAATCCTACAATGAGCAGTTCTTC
TRBJ1-4,.,once,TRBV24-1,CATSGGASAGEKLFF,TGTGCCACCAGTGGGGGAGCTTCGGCGGGAGAAAAACTGTTTTTT
TRBJ1-6,TRBD1,.,TRBV5-4,CASSSGGTGLVSPLHF,TGTGCCAGCAGCTCCGGCGGGACAGGGCTGGTTTCACCCCTCCACTTT
TRBJ2-3,.,.,TRBV2,CASSPAPTSTDTQYF,TGTGCCAGCAGCCCCGCCCCTACTAGCACAGATACGCAGTATTTT
TRBJ2-6,.,.,TRBV7-2,CATDSSGANVLTF,TGTGCCACCGACAGCTCTGGGGCCAACGTCCTGACTTTC
TRBJ2-1,.,.,TRBV7-9,CASSSHPSYNEQFF,TGTGCCAGCAGCAGCCACCCTTCCTACAATGAGCAGTTCTTC
TRBJ1-2,.,.,TRBV29-1,CSVGLGAAHGYTF,TGCAGCGTCGGTCTCGGGGCAGCCCATGGCTACACCTTC
TRBJ1-1,.,.,TRBV20-1,CSPTDRIKNTEAFF,TGCAGTCCCACGGACCGGATAAAGAACACTGAAGCTTTCTTT
TRBJ2-7,TRBD1,.,TRBV29-1,CSLRGQGNEQYF,TGCAGCTTGAGGGGACAGGGAAACGAGCAGTACTTC
TRBJ1-4,TRBD1,.,TRBV19,CASRETGEGKLFF,TGTGCCAGTAGGGAAACAGGGGAAGGAAAACTGTTTTTT
TRBJ2-1,TRBD2,.,TRBV9,CASSVAGAGVYNEQFF,TGTGCCAGCAGCGTAGCAGGAGCGGGAGTCTACAATGAGCAGTTCTTC
TRBJ2-7,.,.,TRBV12-5,CASGPTVYEQYF,TGTGCTAGTGGTCCCACTGTCTACGAGCAGTACTTC
TRBJ1-1,TRBD1,.,TRBV7-9,CASGGGGKTEAFF,TGTGCCAGCGGAGGAGGGGGCAAGACTGAAGCTTTCTTT
TRBJ1-4,TRBD1,.,TRBV20-1,CSPSGLRTGSEKLFF,TGCAGTCCCAGCGGCCTAAGGACAGGGAGTGAAAAACTGTTTTTT
TRBJ2-3,.,.,TRBV10-2,CASSDLATRTDTQYF,TGCGCCAGCAGTGATTTGGCGACGAGGACAGATACGCAGTATTTT
TRBJ2-5,.,.,TRBV12-3/TRBV12-4,CASSFVTETQYF,TGTGCCAGCAGTTTTGTTACGGAGACCCAGTACTTC
TRBJ1-4,TRBD1,.,TRBV11-2,CASSLDRWSGGEKLFF,TGTGCCAGCAGCTTAGATAGGTGGTCAGGGGGTGAAAAACTGTTTTTT
TRBJ2-1,TRBD2,.,TRBV2,CASSEGLAGGVLFF,TGTGCCAGCAGTGAGGGGTTAGCGGGAGGGGTGCTGTTCTTC
TRBJ2-2,.,.,TRBV7-6,CASSWTENTGELFF,TGTGCCAGCAGCTGGACTGAAAACACCGGGGAGCTGTTTTTT
TRBJ2-7,TRBD2,.,TRBV20-1,CSASLAGGYEQYF,TGCAGTGCTAGTTTAGCGGGAGGCTACGAGCAGTACTTC
TRBJ1-2,.,.,TRBV9,CASSDGTLERYGYTF,TGTGCCAGCAGCGACGGGACCCTTGAACGCTATGGCTACACCTTC
TRBJ2-1,.,.,TRBV9,CASSVAELTYNEQFF,TGTGCCAGCAGCGTAGCGGAATTGACCTACAATGAGCAGTTCTTC
TRBJ1-1,TRBD1,few,TRBV20-1,CSASRGGDRAEAFF,TGCAGTGCTAGCCGTGGCGGGGACAGAGCTGAAGCTTTCTTT
TRBJ2-7,.,.,TRBV5-1,CASSLSDSLYEQYF,TGCGCCAGCAGCTTGTCAGATAGCCTATACGAGCAGTACTTC